This T cell receptor (beta chain) derives from a study of blood T cells in healthy people across ages. The second PCR ran roughly 6 to 11 cycles with a sample-barcoded 5' primer and J-beta primers. Template switching added a 12-random-nucleotide identifier to every cDNA molecule. MiXCR, applied by TCRdb to the 5' RACE reads, yields one record per CDR3 protein. The profile shows approximately 940,000 distinct CDR3 sequences, around 48% of them singletons. This clonotype has a handful of counts. V lost 6 bases to trimming and J lost 4 bases; unmatched junction nucleotides: 11. Germline lookup yields CDR1 SGHDT and CDR2 YYEEEE. The CDR3 sequence is 16 residues long.

The chain couples TRBV5-6 to TRBJ2-1, with TRBD1 matching over 9 bases. This TCR was sampled from a man aged 25-40 years in good health. The sample comprised blood. CDR3 bases: TGTGCCAGCACTACTCCGGGACAGGGAAATTACAATGAGCAGTTCTTC. It encodes CASTTPGQGNYNEQFF.